The sequence of this TCR beta chain was determined in a study of T cells in Graves' hyperthyroidism and ophthalmopathy. Study at large: Before treatment of any kind, peripheral blood was taken at initial diagnosis. Study-level findings and limits: Stable hyperthyroidism was separated from ophthalmopathy by a model based on 13 V-J features.

Researchers amplified the TCR beta CDR3 regions from RNA transcripts. HTBI primers were employed in a first-round RT-PCR of the TCR CDR3. In TCRdb, the multiplex PCR reads were re-called with MiXCR into one record per CDR3 protein. The sample includes hundreds of thousands of distinct CDR3 sequences, roughly 20% of them seen just once. Ophthalmopathy cases scored 3 or more on the Clinical Activity Score and 4 or more on NOSPECS grade, with duration below 3 months. Thyroid ultrasound, orbital computed tomography, clinical symptoms, and serum thyroxine and TRAb underpinned diagnoses. In regard to this clonotype: Its antigen is unidentified.

The CDR3 loop spans 17 amino acids. Trimming took 3 bases from V and 0 from J; bases not matched to a gene: 5. The sample was blood. The receptor comes from a man aged 50-60 years with Graves' ophthalmopathy. This chain links TRBV12-3 or TRBV12-4 with TRBJ2-2, with 9 bases matching TRBD2. Here the CDR3 DNA reads TGTGCCAGCAGTTTGGAGATAGCGGGGGCGAACACCGGGGAGCTGTTTTTT. Translating it yields CASSLEIAGANTGELFF.